A selection of T cell receptor beta chains follows, all from one sample in a study of blood T cells in healthy people across ages. TCRdb processed the 5' RACE reads anew with MiXCR; each CDR3 protein has one entry. This table holds about 1.8 million distinct CDR3 sequences, roughly 52% found once. Sequences were obtained from blood. The receptors come from a woman in her thirties or forties in good health. CDR3s include the opening cysteine and the closing phenylalanine or tryptophan. Each record gives: D gene, clone size, V gene, J gene, CDR3 DNA, CDR3 protein. A D gene is named only where the DNA matches it firmly. A row's size may be missing; if present it is once, few, many or a size class.

TRBD1	few	TRBV7-2	TRBJ1-2	TGTGCCAGCAGCTTAGAGCAGGGGGTCTATGGCTACACCTTC	CASSLEQGVYGYTF
TRBD1	few	TRBV20-1	TRBJ2-5	TGCAGTGCTAGAACTCCTAACAGGGGGTACCAAGAGACCCAGTACTTC	CSARTPNRGYQETQYF
.	.	TRBV28	TRBJ1-4	TGTGCCAGCAGTTTGGGAGATCGGGGTAATGAAAAACTGTTTTTT	CASSLGDRGNEKLFF
.	few	TRBV29-1	TRBJ2-5	TGCAGCGTTGCCACCGGGACCCAGTACTTC	CSVATGTQYF
TRBD2	few	TRBV6-2/TRBV6-3	TRBJ2-1	TGTGCCAGCAGATTCACTAGCGGGGTTGATCAGTTCTTC	CASRFTSGVDQFF
TRBD2	many	TRBV4-3	TRBJ2-1	TGCGCCAGCAGCCAAGATCGGCTAGCGGCCTACAATGAGCAGTTCTTC	CASSQDRLAAYNEQFF
.	.	TRBV20-1	TRBJ2-5	TGCAGTGCTAACATACTTGAGACCCAGTACTTC	CSANILETQYF
TRBD2	.	TRBV6-5	TRBJ2-3	TGTGCCAGCAGTATTTCACTAGCGGGGCCCACAGATACGCAGTATTTT	CASSISLAGPTDTQYF
.	once	TRBV20-1	TRBJ2-5	TGCAGTGCTAATGGACAGCTAGGGAAAGAGACCCAGTACTTC	CSANGQLGKETQYF
.	.	TRBV5-1	TRBJ2-3	TGCGCCAGCAGCTCAGGACAGCACACAGATACGCAGTATTTT	CASSSGQHTDTQYF
.	.	TRBV7-7	TRBJ1-2	TGTGCTAGCAGCTTAGGGGGGAGCCGCTACACCTTC	CASSLGGSRYTF
.	few	TRBV12-3/TRBV12-4	TRBJ2-7	TGTGCCAGCAGTGAGGCCGGCGGGGGCCTCTCCTACGAGCAGTACTTC	CASSEAGGGLSYEQYF